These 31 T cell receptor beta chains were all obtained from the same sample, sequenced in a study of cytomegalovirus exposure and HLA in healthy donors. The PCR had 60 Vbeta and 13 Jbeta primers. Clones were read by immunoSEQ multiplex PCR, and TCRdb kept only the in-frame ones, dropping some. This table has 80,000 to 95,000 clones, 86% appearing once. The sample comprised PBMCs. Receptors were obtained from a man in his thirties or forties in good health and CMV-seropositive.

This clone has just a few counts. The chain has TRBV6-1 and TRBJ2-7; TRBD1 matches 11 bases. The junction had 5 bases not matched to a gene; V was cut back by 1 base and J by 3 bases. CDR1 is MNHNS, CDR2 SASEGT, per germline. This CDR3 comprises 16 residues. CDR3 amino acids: CASSEVPGTGGYEQYF. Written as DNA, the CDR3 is TGTGCCAGCAGTGAAGTTCCCGGGACAGGGGGCTACGAGCAGTACTTC.

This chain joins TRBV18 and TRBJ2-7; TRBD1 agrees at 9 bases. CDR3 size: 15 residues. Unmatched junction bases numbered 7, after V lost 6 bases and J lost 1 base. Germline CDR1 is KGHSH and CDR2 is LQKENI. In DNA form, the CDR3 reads TGTGCCAGCTCCCCTATAGGGACAGGGTCCTACGAGCAGTACTTC. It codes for CASSPIGTGSYEQYF. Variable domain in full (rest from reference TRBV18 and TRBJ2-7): NAGVMQNPRHLVRRRGQEARLRCSPMKGHSHVYWYRQLPEEGLKFMVYLQKENIIDESGMPKERFSAEFPKEGPSILRIQQVVRGDSAAYFCASSPIGTGSYEQYFGPGTRLTVT.

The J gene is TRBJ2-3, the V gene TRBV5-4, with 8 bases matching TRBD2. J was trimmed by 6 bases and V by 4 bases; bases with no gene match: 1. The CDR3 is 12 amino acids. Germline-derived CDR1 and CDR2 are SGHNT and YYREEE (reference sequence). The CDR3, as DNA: TGTGCCAGCAGCCCGGGGGGGGATACGCAGTATTTT. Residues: CASSPGGDTQYF.

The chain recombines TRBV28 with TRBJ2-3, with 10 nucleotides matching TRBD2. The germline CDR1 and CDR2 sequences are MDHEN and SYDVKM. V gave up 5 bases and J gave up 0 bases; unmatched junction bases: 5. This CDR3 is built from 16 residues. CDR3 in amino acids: CASSQYSGRSTDTQYF. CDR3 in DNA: TGTGCCAGCAGTCAATATAGCGGGAGGAGCACAGATACGCAGTATTTT.

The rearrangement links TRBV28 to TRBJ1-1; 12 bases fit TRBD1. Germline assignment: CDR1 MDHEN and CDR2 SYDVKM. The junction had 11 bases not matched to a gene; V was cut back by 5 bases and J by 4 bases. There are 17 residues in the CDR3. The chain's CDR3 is CASSPWDRGRRGTEAFF. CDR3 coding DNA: TGTGCCAGCAGTCCTTGGGACAGGGGGCGCCGCGGCACTGAAGCTTTCTTT.

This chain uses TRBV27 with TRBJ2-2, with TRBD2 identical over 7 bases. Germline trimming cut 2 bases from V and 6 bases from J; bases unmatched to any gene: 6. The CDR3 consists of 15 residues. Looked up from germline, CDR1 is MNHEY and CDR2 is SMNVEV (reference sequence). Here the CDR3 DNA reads TGTGCCAGCAGTTTAGGGAGGGATTGGCCCGGGGAGCTGTTTTTT. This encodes CASSLGRDWPGELFF.

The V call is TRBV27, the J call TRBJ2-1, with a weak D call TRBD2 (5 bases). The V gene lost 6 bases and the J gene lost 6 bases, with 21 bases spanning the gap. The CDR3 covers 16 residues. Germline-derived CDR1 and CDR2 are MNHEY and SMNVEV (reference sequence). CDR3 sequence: CASSPGPKTSFNEQFF. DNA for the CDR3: TGTGCCAGCAGCCCAGGTCCCAAAACTAGTTTCAATGAGCAGTTCTTC.

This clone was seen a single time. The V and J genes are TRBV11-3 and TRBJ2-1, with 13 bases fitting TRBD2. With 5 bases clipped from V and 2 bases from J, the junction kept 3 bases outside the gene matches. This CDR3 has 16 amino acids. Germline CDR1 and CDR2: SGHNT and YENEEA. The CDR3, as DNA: TGTGCCAGCAGCCTCGGACTAGCGGGAGCCTACAATGAGCAGTTCTTC. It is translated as CASSLGLAGAYNEQFF.

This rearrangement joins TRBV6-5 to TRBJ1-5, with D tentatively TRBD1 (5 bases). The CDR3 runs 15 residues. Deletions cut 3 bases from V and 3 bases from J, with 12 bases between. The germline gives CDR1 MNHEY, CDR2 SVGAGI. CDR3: CASSYTRGPNQPQHF. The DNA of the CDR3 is TGTGCCAGCAGTTATACAAGGGGTCCCAATCAGCCCCAGCATTTT.

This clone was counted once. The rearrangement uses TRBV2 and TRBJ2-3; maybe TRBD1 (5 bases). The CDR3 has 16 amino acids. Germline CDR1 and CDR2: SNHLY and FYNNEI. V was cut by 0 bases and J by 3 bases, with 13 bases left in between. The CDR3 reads CASSEARQIVTDTQYF. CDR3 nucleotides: TGTGCCAGCAGTGAAGCGAGACAGATAGTGACAGATACGCAGTATTTT.

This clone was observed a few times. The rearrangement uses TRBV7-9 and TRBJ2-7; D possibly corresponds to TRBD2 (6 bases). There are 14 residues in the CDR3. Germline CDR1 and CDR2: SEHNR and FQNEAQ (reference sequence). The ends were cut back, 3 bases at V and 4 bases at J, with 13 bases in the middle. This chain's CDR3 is CASSFSLEGYEQYF. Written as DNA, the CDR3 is TGTGCCAGCAGCTTTTCCTTGGAGGGGTACGAGCAGTACTTC.

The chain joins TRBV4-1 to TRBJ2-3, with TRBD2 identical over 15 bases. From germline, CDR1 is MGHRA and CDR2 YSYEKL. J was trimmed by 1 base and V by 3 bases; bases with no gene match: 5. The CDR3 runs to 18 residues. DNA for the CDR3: TGCGCCAGCAGCCAGCCCGGGACTAGCGGGAGGCGCACAGATACGCAGTATTTT. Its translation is CASSQPGTSGRRTDTQYF.

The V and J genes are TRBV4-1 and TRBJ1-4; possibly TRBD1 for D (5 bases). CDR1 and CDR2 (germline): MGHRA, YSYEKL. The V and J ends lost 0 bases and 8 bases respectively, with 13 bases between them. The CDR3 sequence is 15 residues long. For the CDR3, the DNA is TGCGCCAGCAGCCAAGATGGGGGGTTTGTCGAAAAACTGTTTTTT. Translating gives CASSQDGGFVEKLFF.

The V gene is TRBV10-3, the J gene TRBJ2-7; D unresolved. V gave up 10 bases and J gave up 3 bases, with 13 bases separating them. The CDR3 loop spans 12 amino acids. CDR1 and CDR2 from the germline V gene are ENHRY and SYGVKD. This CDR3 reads CATRDTSYEQYF. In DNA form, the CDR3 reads TGTGCCACCCGAGACACAAGCTACGAGCAGTACTTC.

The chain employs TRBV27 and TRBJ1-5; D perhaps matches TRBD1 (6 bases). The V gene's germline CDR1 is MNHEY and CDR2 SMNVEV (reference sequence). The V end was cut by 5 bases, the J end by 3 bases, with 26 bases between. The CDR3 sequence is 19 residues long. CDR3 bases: TGTGCCAGCAGTCCAAAGGGGGTTACAGGGATCCTTTCCAATCAGCCCCAGCATTTT. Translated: CASSPKGVTGILSNQPQHF.

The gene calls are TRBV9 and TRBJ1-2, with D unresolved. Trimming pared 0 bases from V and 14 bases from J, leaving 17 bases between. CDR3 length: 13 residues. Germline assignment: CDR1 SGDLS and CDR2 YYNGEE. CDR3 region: CASSVAAGGRRTF. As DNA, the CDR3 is TGTGCCAGCAGCGTAGCGGCAGGAGGCCGGAGGACCTTC.

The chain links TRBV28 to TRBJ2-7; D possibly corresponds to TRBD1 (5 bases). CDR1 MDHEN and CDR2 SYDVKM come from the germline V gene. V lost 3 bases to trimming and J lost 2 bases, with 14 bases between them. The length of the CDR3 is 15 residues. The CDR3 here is CASSFGVGETYEQYF. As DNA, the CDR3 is TGTGCCAGCAGTTTTGGCGTAGGGGAAACCTACGAGCAGTACTTC. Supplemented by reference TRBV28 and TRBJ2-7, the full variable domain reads DVKVTQSSRYLVKRTGEKVFLECVQDMDHENMFWYRQDPGLGLRLIYFSYDVKMKEKGDIPEGYSVSREKKERFSLILESASTNQTSMYLCASSFGVGETYEQYFGPGTRLTVT.

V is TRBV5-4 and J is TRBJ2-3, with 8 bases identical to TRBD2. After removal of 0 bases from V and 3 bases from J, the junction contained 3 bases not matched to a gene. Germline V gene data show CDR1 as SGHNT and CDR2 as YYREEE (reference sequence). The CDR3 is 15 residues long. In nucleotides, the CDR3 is TGTGCCAGCAGCTTGGCGGGGACTAGGACAGATACGCAGTATTTT. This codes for CASSLAGTRTDTQYF.

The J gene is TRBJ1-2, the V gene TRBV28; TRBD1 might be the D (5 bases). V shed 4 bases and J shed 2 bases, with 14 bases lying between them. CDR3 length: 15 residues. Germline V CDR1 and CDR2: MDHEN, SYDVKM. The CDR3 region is CASSSRAGDNYGYTF. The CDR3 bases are TGTGCCAGCAGTTCCCGGGCGGGGGACAACTATGGCTACACCTTC.

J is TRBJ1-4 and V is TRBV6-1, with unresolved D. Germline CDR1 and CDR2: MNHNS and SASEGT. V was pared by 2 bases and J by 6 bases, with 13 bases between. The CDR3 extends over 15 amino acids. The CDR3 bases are TGTGCCAGCAGTGAATCCCTAGGGCGGGATGAAAAACTGTTTTTT. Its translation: CASSESLGRDEKLFF.

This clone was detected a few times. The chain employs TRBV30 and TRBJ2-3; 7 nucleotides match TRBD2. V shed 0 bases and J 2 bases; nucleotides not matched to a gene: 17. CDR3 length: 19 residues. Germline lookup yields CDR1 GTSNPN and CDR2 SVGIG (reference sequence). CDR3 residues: CAWSVYGRGRAGITDTQYF. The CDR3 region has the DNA TGTGCCTGGAGTGTTTATGGGCGGGGAAGAGCGGGGATCACAGATACGCAGTATTTT.

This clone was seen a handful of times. CDR3: CASSFARGYSYEQYF. The CDR3 nucleotides are TGTGCCAGCAGTTTTGCCAGGGGGTATAGCTACGAGCAGTACTTC. The V and J genes are TRBV28 and TRBJ2-7, with 7 bases matching TRBD1. Germline assignment: CDR1 MDHEN and CDR2 SYDVKM. Trimming removed 3 bases from V and 3 bases from J; junction bases left unmatched: 8. The CDR3 is 15 amino acids.

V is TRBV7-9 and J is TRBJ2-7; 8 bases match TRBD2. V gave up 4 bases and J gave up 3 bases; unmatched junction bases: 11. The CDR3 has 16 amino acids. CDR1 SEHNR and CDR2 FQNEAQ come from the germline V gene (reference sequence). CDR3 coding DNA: TGTGCCAGCAGCTCTCCCGCAGCGGGAGCAAACTACGAGCAGTACTTC. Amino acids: CASSSPAAGANYEQYF.

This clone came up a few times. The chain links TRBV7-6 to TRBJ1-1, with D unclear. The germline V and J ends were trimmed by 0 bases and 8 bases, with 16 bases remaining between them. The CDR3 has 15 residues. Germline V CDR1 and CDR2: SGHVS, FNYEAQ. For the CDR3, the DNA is TGTGCCAGCAGCTTAGCGGCCTCGATCGTACCCGAAGCTTTCTTT. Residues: CASSLAASIVPEAFF. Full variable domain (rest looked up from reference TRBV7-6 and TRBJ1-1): GAGVSQSPRYKVTKRGQDVALRCDPISGHVSLYWYRQALGQGPEFLTYFNYEAQQDKSGLPNDRFSAERPEGSISTLTIQRTEQRDSAMYRCASSLAASIVPEAFFGQGTRLTVV.

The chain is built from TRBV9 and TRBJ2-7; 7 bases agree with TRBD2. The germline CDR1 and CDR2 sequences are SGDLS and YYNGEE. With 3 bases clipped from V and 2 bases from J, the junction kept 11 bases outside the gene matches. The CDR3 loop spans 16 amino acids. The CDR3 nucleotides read TGTGCCAGCAGCGAGCATGGGGGGGGAGCAGCCTACGAGCAGTACTTC. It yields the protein CASSEHGGGAAYEQYF. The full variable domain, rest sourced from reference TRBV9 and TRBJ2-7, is DSGVTQTPKHLITATGQRVTLRCSPRSGDLSVYWYQQSLDQGLQFLIQYYNGEERAKGNILERFSAQQFPDLHSELNLSSLELGDSALYFCASSEHGGGAAYEQYFGPGTRLTVT.

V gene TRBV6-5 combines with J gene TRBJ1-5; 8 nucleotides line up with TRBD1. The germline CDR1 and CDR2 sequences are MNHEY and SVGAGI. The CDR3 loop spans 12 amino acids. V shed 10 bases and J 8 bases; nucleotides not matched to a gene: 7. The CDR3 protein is CATRQGREPQHF. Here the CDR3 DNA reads TGTGCCACCCGACAGGGGCGGGAGCCCCAGCATTTT.

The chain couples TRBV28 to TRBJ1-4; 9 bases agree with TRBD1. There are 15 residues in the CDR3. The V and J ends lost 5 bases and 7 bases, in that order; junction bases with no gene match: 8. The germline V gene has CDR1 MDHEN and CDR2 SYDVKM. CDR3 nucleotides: TGTGCCAGCAGTCCGGGACAGGGTGGGGGTGAAAAACTGTTTTTT. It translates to CASSPGQGGGEKLFF. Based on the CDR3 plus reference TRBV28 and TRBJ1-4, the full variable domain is DVKVTQSSRYLVKRTGEKVFLECVQDMDHENMFWYRQDPGLGLRLIYFSYDVKMKEKGDIPEGYSVSREKKERFSLILESASTNQTSMYLCASSPGQGGGEKLFFGSGTQLSVL.

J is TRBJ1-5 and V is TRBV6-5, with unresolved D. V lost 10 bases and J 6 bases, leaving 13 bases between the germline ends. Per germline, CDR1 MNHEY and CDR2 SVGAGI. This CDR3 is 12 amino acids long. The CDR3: CATGDLFQPQHF. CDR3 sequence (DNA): TGTGCCACCGGGGATTTGTTTCAGCCCCAGCATTTT.

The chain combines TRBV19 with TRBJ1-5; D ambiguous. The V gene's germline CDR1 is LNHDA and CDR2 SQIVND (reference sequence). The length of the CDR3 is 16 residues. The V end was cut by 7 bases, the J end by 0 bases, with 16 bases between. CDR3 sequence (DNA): TGTGCCAGTACCCTGCGTTACGGGGATAGCAATCAGCCCCAGCATTTT. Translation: CASTLRYGDSNQPQHF. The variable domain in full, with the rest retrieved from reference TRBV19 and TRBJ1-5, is DGGITQSPKYLFRKEGQNVTLSCEQNLNHDAMYWYRQDPGQGLRLIYYSQIVNDFQKGDIAEGYSVSREKKESFPLTVTSAQKNPTAFYLCASTLRYGDSNQPQHFGDGTRLSIL.

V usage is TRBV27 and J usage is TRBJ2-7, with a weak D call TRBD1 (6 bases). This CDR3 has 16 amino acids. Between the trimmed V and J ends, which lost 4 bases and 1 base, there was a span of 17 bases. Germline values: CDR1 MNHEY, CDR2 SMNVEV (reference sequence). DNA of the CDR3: TGTGCCAGCAGTTCCTACCGGGACACTGAATCCTACGAGCAGTACTTC. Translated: CASSSYRDTESYEQYF.

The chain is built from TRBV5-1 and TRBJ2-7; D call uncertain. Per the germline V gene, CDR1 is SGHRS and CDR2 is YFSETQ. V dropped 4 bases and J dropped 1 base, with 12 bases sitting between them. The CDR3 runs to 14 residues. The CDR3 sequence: CASSQQLTSYEQYF. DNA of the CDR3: TGCGCCAGCAGCCAACAGCTTACTTCCTACGAGCAGTACTTC.